This passage covers 29 T cell receptor beta chains from one sample sequenced in a study of T-cell memory formation after mild COVID-19. One entry per CDR3 protein results from TCRdb running MiXCR on the 5' RACE reads. The profile shows 200,000 to 300,000 distinct CDR3 sequences, 15% to 20% of them singletons. Sample: PBMCs or a T cell subset sorted from them (not recorded which). These receptors originate from a man in his late teens or twenties who had mild COVID-19 (a few samples of this study predate the infection). Cell type and time point are not known.

This clonotype was recorded a few times. The chain recombines TRBV20-1 with TRBJ2-7; D is perhaps TRBD2 (5 bases). Trimming removed 3 bases at V and 7 bases at J, with 22 bases between. This CDR3 contains 15 residues. Germline lookup yields CDR1 DFQATT and CDR2 SNEGSKA (reference sequence). CDR3 sequence (DNA): TGCAGTGCTAGTGCGGCCACCAGCCCTCGGAGGGAGCAGTACGTC. It is translated as CSASAATSPRREQYV.

This clonotype occurred many times. The J gene is TRBJ1-5, the V gene TRBV6-1; weak D call: TRBD1 (5 bases). Germline CDR1 and CDR2: MNHNS and SASEGT. CDR3 length equals 15 residues. Trimming removed 5 bases at V and 6 bases at J, with 17 bases between. Written as DNA, the CDR3 is TGTGCCAGCAGTCCGGGGCTCCCCCAAGGTCAGCCCCAGCATTTT. Its translation: CASSPGLPQGQPQHF.

The V call is TRBV12-3 or TRBV12-4, the J call TRBJ2-5; D uncertain. This CDR3 region has 14 residues. V was trimmed by 1 base and J by 1 base, leaving 7 bases between them. In DNA, the CDR3 is TGTGCCAGCAGTTTAGAATTACTCCAAGAGACCCAGTACTTC. Translating gives CASSLELLQETQYF.

V is TRBV10-3 and J is TRBJ1-6; D perhaps matches TRBD1 (6 bases). The CDR3 sequence is 13 residues long. Germline values: CDR1 ENHRY, CDR2 SYGVKD. Trimming pared 3 bases from V and 9 bases from J, leaving 9 bases between. The CDR3 loop reads CAISDRGFSPLHF. The CDR3 DNA sequence: TGTGCCATCAGTGACAGGGGCTTTTCACCCCTCCACTTT.

The rearrangement joins TRBV4-3 to TRBJ2-2; 8 positions agree with TRBD1. The germline V gene has CDR1 LGHNA and CDR2 YSLEER. This CDR3 is 16 amino acids long. With 1 base clipped from V and 6 bases from J, the junction kept 7 bases outside the gene matches. This CDR3 reads CASSQGPQGAAGELFF. CDR3 bases: TGCGCCAGCAGCCAAGGACCCCAGGGGGCGGCCGGGGAGCTGTTTTTT.

The V call is TRBV6-2 or TRBV6-3, the J call TRBJ2-7, with 11 positions matching TRBD2. The junction had 4 bases not matched to a gene; V was cut back by 8 bases and J by 4 bases. The CDR3 has 13 residues. Germline CDR1 reads MNHEY; CDR2 reads SVGEGT. The DNA for the CDR3 is TGTGCCAGCGGAGGACTAGCGGGTTACGAGCAGTACTTC. Its protein is CASGGLAGYEQYF.

A few counts support this clonotype. The chain joins TRBV20-1 to TRBJ2-7; unclear D gene. Trimming stripped 3 bases from V and 3 bases from J, with 12 bases between. The CDR3 totals 13 residues. Per the germline V gene, CDR1 is DFQATT and CDR2 is SNEGSKA (reference sequence). The CDR3 nucleotides read TGCAGTGCTAGTCCTCGGATCCGCTACGAGCAGTACGTC. It translates to CSASPRIRYEQYV.

In this sample, this clonotype turned up a few times. V gene TRBV13 combines with J gene TRBJ2-2, with 11 bases matching TRBD2. The CDR3 consists of 24 residues. CDR1 and CDR2 (germline): PRHDT, FYEKMQ (reference sequence). Germline trimming cut 0 bases from V and 7 bases from J; bases unmatched to any gene: 28. The CDR3 loop is CASSLGPPGPRSRLAGGIGGELFF. The CDR3 DNA reads as TGTGCCAGCAGCTTAGGCCCCCCGGGACCCAGGTCTCGGCTAGCGGGGGGAATCGGCGGGGAGCTGTTTTTT.

This clonotype was counted a single time. This chain uses TRBV5-1 with TRBJ2-3, with D maybe TRBD1 (5 bases). This CDR3 contains 14 residues. V dropped 1 base and J dropped 6 bases, with 12 bases sitting between them. CDR1 SGHRS and CDR2 YFSETQ come from the germline V gene. DNA for the CDR3: TGCGCCAGCAGCTTGCAGGGTTCGCGGGATACGCAGTATTTT. As protein: CASSLQGSRDTQYF.

The chain couples TRBV20-1 to TRBJ2-1; 9 positions match TRBD1. This CDR3 is built from 17 residues. Germline lookup yields CDR1 DFQATT and CDR2 SNEGSKA (reference sequence). V was pared by 3 bases and J by 2 bases, with 11 bases of the junction left unmatched. The CDR3 reads CSARSPRDREPYNEQFF. The CDR3 coding sequence is TGCAGTGCTAGGTCCCCCCGGGACAGGGAACCCTACAATGAGCAGTTCTTC.

This clonotype was detected a few times. The chain joins TRBV7-2 to TRBJ2-5, with TRBD2 matching 8 bases. This CDR3 contains 16 residues. Trimming at V came to 0 bases and at J to 2 bases, leaving 5 bases not matched to a gene. Germline CDR1 SGHTA, CDR2 FQGNSA. CDR3 sequence (DNA): TGTGCCAGCAGCTTAGCGGGTACTAGCGGACAAGAGACCCAGTACTTC. It yields the protein CASSLAGTSGQETQYF.

The chain has TRBV27 and TRBJ1-2; D perhaps matches TRBD1 (5 bases). V was trimmed by 4 bases and J by 3 bases, leaving 9 bases between them. Germline V gene data show CDR1 as MNHEY and CDR2 as SMNVEV (reference sequence). The CDR3 runs 13 residues. The CDR3 here is CASSWVGDYGYTF. CDR3 nucleotide sequence: TGTGCCAGCAGTTGGGTGGGGGACTATGGCTACACCTTC.

This clonotype was observed a handful of times. The chain combines TRBV4-3 with TRBJ2-7; no firm D call. Germline CDR1 is LGHNA and CDR2 is YSLEER. The CDR3 totals 14 residues. V was clipped by 0 bases and J by 2 bases, with 8 bases between them. The CDR3, as DNA: TGCGCCAGCAGCCAAGAACCGGTCGCCTACGAGCAGTACTTC. It is translated as CASSQEPVAYEQYF.

This clonotype was counted a few times. The chain combines TRBV6-6 with TRBJ1-1, with TRBD1 as a possible D gene (5 bases). The CDR3 has 17 residues. CDR1 MNHNY and CDR2 SVGAGI come from the germline V gene (reference sequence). V shed 2 bases and J shed 1 base, with 17 bases lying between them. The CDR3 DNA reads TGTGCCAGCAGTTACGGAAATCGGGGCAGGGAGAACACTGAAGCTTTCTTT. Translated: CASSYGNRGRENTEAFF.

The J gene is TRBJ1-1, the V gene TRBV29-1, with D unresolved. The CDR3 is 12 amino acids. The germline V gene has CDR1 SQVTM and CDR2 ANQGSEA. V was clipped by 7 bases and J by 1 base, with 10 bases between them. CDR3 sequence (DNA): TGCAGCGCCTCGGACCGGAACACTGAAGCTTTCTTT. Protein sequence: CSASDRNTEAFF.

The chain joins TRBV27 to TRBJ2-3; D uncertain. The CDR3 has 14 residues. Germline assignment: CDR1 MNHEY and CDR2 SMNVEV (reference sequence). Trimming cost V 3 bases and J 3 bases, with 10 bases left between them. The CDR3: CASSFDPPTDTQYF. The CDR3 DNA follows: TGTGCCAGCAGTTTCGACCCCCCAACAGATACGCAGTATTTT.

A few counts support this clonotype. V is TRBV11-2 and J is TRBJ2-1; D not certain. From germline, CDR1 is SGHAT and CDR2 FQNNGV. There are 13 residues in the CDR3. V gave up 2 bases and J gave up 8 bases, with 10 bases separating them. The CDR3 DNA sequence: TGTGCCAGCAGCTTATCCCTGCCGGATGAGCAGTTCTTC. This codes for CASSLSLPDEQFF.

The V and J genes are TRBV11-2 and TRBJ1-6, with D perhaps matching TRBD1 (6 bases). The germline V gene encodes CDR1 SGHAT and CDR2 FQNNGV. CDR3 length: 14 amino acids. V lost 6 bases and J 9 bases, leaving 15 bases between the germline ends. DNA for the CDR3: TGTGCCAGCAGACCCCCCTACAGGGCTTCACCCCTCCACTTT. Protein product: CASRPPYRASPLHF.

In nucleotides, the CDR3 is TGTGCCAGCAGCTTACTACGTGGAGAGACCCAGTACTTC. Translated: CASSLLRGETQYF. This rearrangement joins TRBV7-2 to TRBJ2-5; D gene ambiguous. Per the germline V gene, CDR1 is SGHTA and CDR2 is FQGNSA. Deletions cut 2 bases from V and 4 bases from J, with 8 bases between. There are 13 residues in the CDR3.

This rearrangement joins TRBV7-2 to TRBJ1-2; D is possibly TRBD1 (5 bases). Germline V gene data show CDR1 as SGHTA and CDR2 as FQGNSA. The CDR3 length is 14 residues. V shed 3 bases and J shed 4 bases, with 12 bases lying between them. The CDR3 coding sequence is TGTGCCAGCAGCTTTCAGGGACCTATCTATGGCTACACCTTC. Translation: CASSFQGPIYGYTF. The whole variable domain, remainder taken from reference TRBV7-2 and TRBJ1-2, is GAGVSQSPSNKVTEKGKDVELRCDPISGHTALYWYRQSLGQGLEFLIYFQGNSAPDKSGLPSDRFSAERTGGSVSTLTIQRTQQEDSAVYLCASSFQGPIYGYTFGSGTRLTVV.

This clonotype has just a few counts. The V gene is TRBV5-6, the J gene TRBJ2-1; no clear D. From germline, CDR1 is SGHDT and CDR2 YYEEEE. Trimming pared 1 base from V and 10 bases from J, leaving 12 bases between. The CDR3 is 13 amino acids. The CDR3 nucleotides are TGTGCCAGCAGCTTGATGGGCTTCCTAGAGCAGTTCTTC. Translation gives CASSLMGFLEQFF.

This clonotype was detected a few times. The chain combines TRBV29-1 with TRBJ2-7, with D tentatively TRBD1 or TRBD2 (5 bases each). Germline V lookup: CDR1 SQVTM, CDR2 ANQGSEA. V was trimmed by 3 bases and J by 8 bases, leaving 20 bases between them. The CDR3 totals 14 residues. CDR3 DNA: TGCAGCGTTGACAAAGTGGGGGTCTCCCGTCAGCAGTACGTC. This encodes CSVDKVGVSRQQYV.

The CDR3 region has the DNA TGCAGCGCCCGGGCCTTAGAAGTAGATACGCAGTATTTT. Translation: CSARALEVDTQYF. The rearrangement links TRBV29-1 to TRBJ2-3, with D unclear. Germline V gene lookup returns CDR1 SQVTM and CDR2 ANQGSEA. The CDR3 is made up of 13 amino acids. Trimming left V 7 bases short and J 5 bases short, with 16 bases between.

This clonotype was seen only a few times. The chain is built from TRBV9 and TRBJ2-2; 10 positions match TRBD2. V lost 3 bases to trimming and J lost 6 bases; unmatched junction nucleotides: 11. Germline-derived CDR1 and CDR2 are SGDLS and YYNGEE. The CDR3 is 17 amino acids. The CDR3, as DNA: TGTGCCAGCAGCGCTTTAATTAGCGGGGGGCGATCCGGGGAGCTGTTTTTT. Residues: CASSALISGGRSGELFF. The full variable domain, with the rest looked up from reference TRBV9 and TRBJ2-2, is DSGVTQTPKHLITATGQRVTLRCSPRSGDLSVYWYQQSLDQGLQFLIQYYNGEERAKGNILERFSAQQFPDLHSELNLSSLELGDSALYFCASSALISGGRSGELFFGEGSRLTVL.

The sample holds a few counts of this clonotype. This chain connects TRBV4-1 to TRBJ2-5; TRBD2 might be the D (6 bases). Germline V CDR1 and CDR2: MGHRA, YSYEKL. Trimming removed 0 bases from V and 9 bases from J, with 17 bases in between. The CDR3 is made up of 15 amino acids. The CDR3 bases are TGCGCCAGCAGCCAAGACTCAGGAGGGGCAAGAGCCCAGTACTTC. This sequence encodes CASSQDSGGARAQYF.

The chain employs TRBV4-2 and TRBJ2-3; TRBD1 is a possible D gene (5 bases). The CDR3 runs to 16 residues. V lost 0 bases to trimming and J lost 0 bases, with 10 bases between them. Germline CDR1 reads LGHNA; CDR2 reads YNFKEQ. The DNA for the CDR3 is TGTGCCAGCAGCCAAGACGGCAGGGCTAGCACAGATACGCAGTATTTT. It encodes CASSQDGRASTDTQYF.

This clonotype has just a few counts. A junction end diverges from the germline sequence, so it may reflect a read error. V is TRBV6-6 and J is TRBJ1-1; D is possibly TRBD1 (6 bases). The CDR3 totals 13 residues. CDR1 is MNHNY, CDR2 SVGAGI, per germline (reference sequence). CDR3 DNA sequence: TGTGCCAGCAATCAACCAGGGGTCACTGAAGATTTCTTT. Translated, it gives CASNQPGVTEDFF.

The chain joins TRBV5-1 to TRBJ2-1, with 11 bases lining up with TRBD2. V shed 0 bases and J 13 bases; nucleotides not matched to a gene: 9. The CDR3 is 15 residues long. CDR1 is SGHRS and CDR2 is YFSETQ in the germline V gene. The CDR3 loop reads CASSLVLAGDPNQFF. The DNA for the CDR3 is TGCGCCAGCAGCTTGGTACTAGCGGGGGACCCTAATCAGTTCTTC.

This clonotype showed up just a few times. The chain links TRBV5-1 to TRBJ1-2; D is ambiguous. Germline V gene lookup returns CDR1 SGHRS and CDR2 YFSETQ. Trimming cost V 0 bases and J 4 bases, with 13 bases left between them. This CDR3 region has 15 residues. As DNA, the CDR3 is TGCGCCAGCAGCTTGGCAGGCAGAGAAATCTATGGCTACACCTTC. Its translation: CASSLAGREIYGYTF.